The clone carrying this T cell receptor beta chain appeared many times. What it binds is not known. This record belongs to a study of T cells after yellow fever vaccination. General study results and limits: Re-detected after boosting: most primary clones, approximately 97% of CD4 and 80% to 90% of CD8.

The V end lost 2 bases, the J end lost 6 bases, and 7 bases lay between the germline ends. CDR3 length: 13 amino acids. The V gene's germline CDR1 is SEHNR and CDR2 FQNEAQ (reference sequence). Universal primer sites and UMIs were introduced during 5'RACE template-switching synthesis of TCR cDNA. TCRdb recomputed calls from the 5' RACE reads with MiXCR, one row per CDR3 protein. In the table there are about 220,000 distinct CDR3 sequences, about 3% of which are singletons. This sequence was found in a man aged 18 to 30 who received the YFV17D yellow fever vaccine. The chain employs TRBV7-9 and TRBJ2-2; D ambiguous. This material consisted of CD4+ T cells sorted from PBMCs, taken 10 days after the yellow fever booster vaccination. The CDR3 nucleotides read TGTGCCAGCAGCTTACTGTTGGCCGGGGAGCTGTTTTTT. Translation: CASSLLLAGELFF. The entire variable domain, with the rest obtained from reference TRBV7-9 and TRBJ2-2, is as follows: DTGVSQNPRHKITKRGQNVTFRCDPISEHNRLYWYRQTLGQGPEFLTYFQNEAQLEKSRLLSDRFSAERPKGSFSTLEIQRTEQGDSAMYLCASSLLLAGELFFGEGSRLTVL.